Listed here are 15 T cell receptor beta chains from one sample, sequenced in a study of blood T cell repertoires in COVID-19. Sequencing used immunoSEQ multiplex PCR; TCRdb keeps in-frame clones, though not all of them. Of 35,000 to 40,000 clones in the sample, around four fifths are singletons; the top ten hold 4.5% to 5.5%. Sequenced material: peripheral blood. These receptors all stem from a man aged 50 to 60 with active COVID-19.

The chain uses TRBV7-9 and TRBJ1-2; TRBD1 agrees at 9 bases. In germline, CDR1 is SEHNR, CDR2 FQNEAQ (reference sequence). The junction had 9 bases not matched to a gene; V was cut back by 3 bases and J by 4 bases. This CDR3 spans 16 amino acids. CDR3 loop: CASSFQPTGGGYGYTF. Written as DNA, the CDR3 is TGTGCCAGCAGCTTCCAACCAACAGGGGGCGGCTATGGCTACACCTTC.

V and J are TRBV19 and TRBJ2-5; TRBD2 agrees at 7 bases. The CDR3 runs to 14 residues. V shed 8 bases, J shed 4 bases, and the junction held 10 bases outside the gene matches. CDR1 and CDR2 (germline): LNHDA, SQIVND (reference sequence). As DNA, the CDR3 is TGTGCCAGTCGAGGGAGTTGGGGGGGAGAGACCCAGTACTTC. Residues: CASRGSWGGETQYF.

The CDR3 DNA reads TGTGCCAGCAGCGCCGGATGGGACACCTCCTACGAGCAGTACTTC. Protein sequence: CASSAGWDTSYEQYF. The gene calls are TRBV11-2 and TRBJ2-7; TRBD1 is a possible D gene (6 bases). The CDR3 is 15 amino acids. The V end lost 5 bases, the J end lost 0 bases, and 14 bases lay between the germline ends. The germline gives CDR1 SGHAT, CDR2 FQNNGV.

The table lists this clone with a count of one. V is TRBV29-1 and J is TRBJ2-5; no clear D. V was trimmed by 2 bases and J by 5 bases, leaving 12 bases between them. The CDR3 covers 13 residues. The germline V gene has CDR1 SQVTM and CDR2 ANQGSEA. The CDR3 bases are TGCAGCGTTGAATGGCTAGTTGGGGAGACCCAGTACTTC. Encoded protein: CSVEWLVGETQYF.

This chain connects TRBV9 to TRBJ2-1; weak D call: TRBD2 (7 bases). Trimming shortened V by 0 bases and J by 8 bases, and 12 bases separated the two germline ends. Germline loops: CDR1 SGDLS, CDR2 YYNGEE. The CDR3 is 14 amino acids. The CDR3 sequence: CASSVAGGGYEQFF. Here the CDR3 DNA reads TGTGCCAGCAGCGTAGCTGGGGGGGGCTATGAGCAGTTCTTC.

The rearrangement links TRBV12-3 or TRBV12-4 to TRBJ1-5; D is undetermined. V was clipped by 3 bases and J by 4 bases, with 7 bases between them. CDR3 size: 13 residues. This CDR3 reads CASSLSGNQPQHF. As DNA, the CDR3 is TGTGCCAGCAGTTTGTCGGGTAATCAGCCCCAGCATTTT.

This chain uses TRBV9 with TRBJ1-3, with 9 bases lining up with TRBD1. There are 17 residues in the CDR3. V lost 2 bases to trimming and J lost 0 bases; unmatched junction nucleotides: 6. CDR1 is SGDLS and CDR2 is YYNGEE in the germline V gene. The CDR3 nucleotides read TGTGCCAGCAGCGTGCGGACAGGGGAGAGCTCTGGAAACACCATATATTTT. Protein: CASSVRTGESSGNTIYF. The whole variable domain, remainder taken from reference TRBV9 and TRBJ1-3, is DSGVTQTPKHLITATGQRVTLRCSPRSGDLSVYWYQQSLDQGLQFLIQYYNGEERAKGNILERFSAQQFPDLHSELNLSSLELGDSALYFCASSVRTGESSGNTIYFGEGSWLTVV.

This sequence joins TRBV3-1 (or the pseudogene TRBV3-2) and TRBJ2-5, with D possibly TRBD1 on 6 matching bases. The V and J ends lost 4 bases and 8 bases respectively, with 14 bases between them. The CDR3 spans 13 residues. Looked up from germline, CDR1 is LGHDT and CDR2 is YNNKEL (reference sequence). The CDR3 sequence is CASSRDTGGTQYF. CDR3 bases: TGTGCCAGCAGCCGGGACACCGGTGGAACCCAGTACTTC.

Here the CDR3 reads CASSQDPPPSYEQYF. CDR3 DNA sequence: TGCGCCAGCAGCCAAGATCCCCCCCCCAGCTACGAGCAGTACTTC. V usage is TRBV4-3 and J usage is TRBJ2-7; D is unresolved. The CDR3 is made up of 15 amino acids. Trimming pared 0 bases from V and 3 bases from J, leaving 12 bases between. Germline V CDR1 and CDR2: LGHNA, YSLEER.

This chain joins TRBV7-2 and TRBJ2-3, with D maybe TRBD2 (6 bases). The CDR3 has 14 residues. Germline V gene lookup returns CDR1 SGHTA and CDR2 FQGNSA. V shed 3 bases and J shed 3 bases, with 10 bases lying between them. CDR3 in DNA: TGTGCCAGCAGCTTTTGGGGGAGGACAGATACGCAGTATTTT. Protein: CASSFWGRTDTQYF.

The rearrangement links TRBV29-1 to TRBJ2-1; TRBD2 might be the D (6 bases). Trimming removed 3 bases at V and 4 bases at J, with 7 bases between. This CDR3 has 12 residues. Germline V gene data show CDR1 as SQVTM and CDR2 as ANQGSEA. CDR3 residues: CSVEGGYNEQFF. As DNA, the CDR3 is TGCAGCGTTGAGGGGGGATACAATGAGCAGTTCTTC.

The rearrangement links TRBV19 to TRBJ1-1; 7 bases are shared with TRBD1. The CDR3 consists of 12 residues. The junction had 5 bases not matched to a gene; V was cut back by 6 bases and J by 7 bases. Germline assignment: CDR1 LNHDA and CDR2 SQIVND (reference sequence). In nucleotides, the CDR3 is TGTGCCAGTAGGCCTACAGGGGATGAAGCTTTCTTT. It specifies CASRPTGDEAFF.

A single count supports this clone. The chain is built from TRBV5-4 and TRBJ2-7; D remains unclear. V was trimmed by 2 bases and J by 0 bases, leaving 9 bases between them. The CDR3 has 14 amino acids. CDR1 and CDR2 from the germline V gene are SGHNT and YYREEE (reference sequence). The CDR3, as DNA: TGTGCCAGCAGCTTTCTAGACGGCTCCTACGAGCAGTACTTC. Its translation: CASSFLDGSYEQYF.

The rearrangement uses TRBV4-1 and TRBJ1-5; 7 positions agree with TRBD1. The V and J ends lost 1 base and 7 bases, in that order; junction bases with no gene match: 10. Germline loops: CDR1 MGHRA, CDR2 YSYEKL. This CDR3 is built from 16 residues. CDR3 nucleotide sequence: TGCGCCAGCAGCCAAGCCCCGACAGGGAAAGACCAGCCCCAGCATTTT. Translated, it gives CASSQAPTGKDQPQHF.

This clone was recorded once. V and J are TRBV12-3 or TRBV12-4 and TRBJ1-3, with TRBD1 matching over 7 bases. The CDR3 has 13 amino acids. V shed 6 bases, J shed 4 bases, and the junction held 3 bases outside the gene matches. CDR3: CASSRDSGNTIYF. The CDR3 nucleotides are TGTGCCAGCAGCCGGGACAGCGGAAACACCATATATTTT.